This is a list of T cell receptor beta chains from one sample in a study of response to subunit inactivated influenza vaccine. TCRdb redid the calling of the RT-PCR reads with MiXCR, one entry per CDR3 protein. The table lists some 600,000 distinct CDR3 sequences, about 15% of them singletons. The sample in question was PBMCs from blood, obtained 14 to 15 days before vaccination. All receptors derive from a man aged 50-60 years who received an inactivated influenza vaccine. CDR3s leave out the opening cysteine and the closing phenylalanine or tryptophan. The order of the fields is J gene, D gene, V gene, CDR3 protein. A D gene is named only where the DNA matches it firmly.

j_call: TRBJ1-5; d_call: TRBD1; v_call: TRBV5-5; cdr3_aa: ASSPGTANNQPQH
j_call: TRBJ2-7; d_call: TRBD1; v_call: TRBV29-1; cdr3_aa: SVTRQGNFYEQY
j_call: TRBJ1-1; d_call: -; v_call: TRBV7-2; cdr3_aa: ASSLTPGRGTEAF
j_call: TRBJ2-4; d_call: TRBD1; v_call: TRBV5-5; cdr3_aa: ASSLIGGTGKDIQY
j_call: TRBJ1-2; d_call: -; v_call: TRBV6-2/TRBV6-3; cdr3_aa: ASTPDGSYGYT
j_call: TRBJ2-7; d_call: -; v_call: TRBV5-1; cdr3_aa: ASSSMGIDEQY
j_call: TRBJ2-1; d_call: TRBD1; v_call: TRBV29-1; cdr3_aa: SVEKGQGANNEQF
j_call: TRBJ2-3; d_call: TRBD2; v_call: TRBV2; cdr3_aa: ASERERGPDTQY
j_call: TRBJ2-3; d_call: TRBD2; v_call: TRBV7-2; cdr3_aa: ASSLGRAQY
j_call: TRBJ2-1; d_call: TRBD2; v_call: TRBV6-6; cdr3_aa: ASSLQREGEQF
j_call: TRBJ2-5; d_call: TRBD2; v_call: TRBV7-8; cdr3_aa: ASSPHLAGPGETQY
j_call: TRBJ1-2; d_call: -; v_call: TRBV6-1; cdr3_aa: ASSKTGYGYT
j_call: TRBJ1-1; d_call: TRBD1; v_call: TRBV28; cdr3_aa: ASTHGDRANTEAF
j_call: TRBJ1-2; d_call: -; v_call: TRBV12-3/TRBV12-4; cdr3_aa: ASSFSSTGSGYT
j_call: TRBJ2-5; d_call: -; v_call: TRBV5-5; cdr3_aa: ASSPLPPQETQY
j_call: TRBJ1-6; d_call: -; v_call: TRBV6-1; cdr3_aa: ASSPTVMNSPLH
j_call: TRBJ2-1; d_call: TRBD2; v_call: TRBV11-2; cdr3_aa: ASSLEGLAGATYNEQF